These 17 T cell receptor beta chains were all obtained from the same sample, sequenced in a study of tumor-infiltrating lymphocytes in primary liver carcinoma. With a constant-region primer, TCR beta cDNA was made from approximately 450 ng of total RNA. Nested multiplex PCR, run for three rounds with slightly modified ARM-PCR, yielded TCR beta libraries. Forward primers for TRBV1-TRBV30 and a C-beta reverse primer served the first two PCR rounds, at around 11 cycles each. TCRdb fed the multiplex PCR reads into MiXCR, producing one record per CDR3 protein. This table holds 100,000 or so distinct CDR3 sequences, about four fifths found once. Unsorted bulk tissue (about 20-30 mg) underwent RNA and DNA co-extraction. The material sequenced was liver tumor tissue from sampling region 3. Subset meaning: tumor region T3, left-lateral pole. Receptors originate from a middle-aged man with primary liver carcinoma and hepatitis B virus infection.

Notes on this clonotype: A read error may account for a junction end that differs from germline. The genes are TRBV12-5 and TRBJ2-7; D may match TRBD1 or TRBD2 (5 bases each). Germline V gene data show CDR1 as LGHNT and CDR2 as FRNRAP. This CDR3 is 13 amino acids long. The CDR3 loop reads CASEGIDSYEQYF. The DNA of the CDR3 is TGTGCCAGTGAGGGGATCGATTCCTATGAGCAGTACTTC. Full variable domain (rest looked up from reference TRBV12-5 and TRBJ2-7): DARVTQTPRHKVTEMGQEVTMRCQPILGHNTVFWYRQTMMQGLELLAYFRNRAPLDDSGMPKDRFSAEMPDATLATLKIQPSEPRDSAVYFCASEGIDSYEQYFGPGTRLTVT.

This chain joins TRBV5-1 and TRBJ2-1, with 13 positions matching TRBD2. From germline, CDR1 is SGHRS and CDR2 YFSETQ. With 5 bases clipped from V and 8 bases from J, the junction kept 7 bases outside the gene matches. This CDR3 comprises 15 residues. CDR3 nucleotide sequence: TGCGCCAGCAGTTTGACTAGCGGGAGGACCCATGAGCAGTTCTTC. Protein: CASSLTSGRTHEQFF.

In regard to this clonotype: It may be a read error: a sequence one base away is much more abundant. The chain couples TRBV25-1 to TRBJ1-5; D possibly corresponds to TRBD1 (6 bases). Germline CDR1 and CDR2: MGHDK and SYGVNS. This CDR3 comprises 15 residues. The V and J ends lost 5 bases and 5 bases respectively, with 16 bases between them. CDR3 protein: CASSRSGASDQPQHF. DNA for the CDR3: TGTGCCAGCAGTCGGTCGGGGGCCAGCGATCAGCCCCAGCATTTT.

Comments on this clonotype: This could be a read error, since a much larger clone is one nucleotide away. The V gene is TRBV7-9, the J gene TRBJ2-7; 8 positions match TRBD2. The germline V gene encodes CDR1 SEHNR and CDR2 FQNEAQ (reference sequence). The CDR3 contains 15 residues. The CDR3 DNA sequence: TGTGCCAGCAGCTTAGGACTAGCGCGAGACTACAAGCAGTACTTC. Translation gives CASSLGLARDYKQYF.

This clonotype has only one observation. As the CDR3 is not closed by the conserved phenylalanine or tryptophan, this likely results from a read error. The DNA is omitted, as the CDR3 cannot be located on it reliably, and the CDR3 follows TCRdb's listing. The rearrangement joins TRBV29-1 to TRBJ1-4. Termini included, the CDR3 measures 15 amino acids. Germline V gene lookup returns CDR1 SQVTM and CDR2 ANQGSEA. CDR3 amino acids: CSVEDKEGRRGKLFV.

About this clonotype itself: A read error may produce the germline difference seen at one junction end. V usage is TRBV4-2 and J usage is TRBJ2-7, with 11 bases lining up with TRBD2. Per the germline V gene, CDR1 is LGHNA and CDR2 is YNFKEQ. There are 15 residues in the CDR3. The DNA of the CDR3 is TGTGCCAGCAGCCAAGATAGCGGGAGGGACTACGAGCACTACTTC. Its translation is CASSQDSGRDYEHYF.

For this clonotype: Compared with germline, one end of the junction differs, possibly owing to a read error. The rearrangement joins TRBV6-1 to TRBJ2-1; 9 bases match TRBD1. This CDR3 has 13 amino acids. Germline CDR1 and CDR2: MNHNS and SASEGT. The CDR3 nucleotides read TGTGCCGGCCGTGAGACTAAGGACAGGGGTAGGCTCTTC. Translation: CAGRETKDRGRLF.

Turning to this clonotype: At one boundary the junction diverges from the germline segment, which might be a read error. The V and J genes are TRBV11-3 and TRBJ2-1, with no clear D. This CDR3 region has 12 residues. Germline V gene data show CDR1 as SGHNT and CDR2 as YENEEA. Written as DNA, the CDR3 is TGTTCCAGCACCTTAAATGGCAATGAGCAGTTCTTC. This sequence encodes CSSTLNGNEQFF.

In its sample, this clonotype ranks as medium-sized. The V gene is TRBV25-1, the J gene TRBJ2-1, with 9 bases matching TRBD2. V was pared by 9 bases and J by 0 bases, with 3 bases of the junction left unmatched. CDR3 length: 14 residues. From germline, CDR1 is MGHDK and CDR2 SYGVNS. The CDR3 DNA sequence: TGTGCCAGTACAGCGGGAGGCTCCTACAATGAGCAGTTCTTC. As protein: CASTAGGSYNEQFF.

This chain uses TRBV11-2 with TRBJ2-5; D may correspond to TRBD1 or TRBD2 (5 bases each). Per germline, CDR1 SGHAT and CDR2 FQNNGV. The CDR3 runs 18 residues. V lost 11 bases to trimming and J lost 5 bases, with 33 bases between them. CDR3 sequence: CASSPSSIQGTRRETQYF. The CDR3 bases are TGTGCCTCCAGCCCTAGCTCAATCCAGGGTACTAGGCGGGAGACCCAGTACTTC. The full variable domain, completed using reference TRBV11-2 and TRBJ2-5, is EAGVAQSPRYKIIEKRQSVAFWCNPISGHATLYWYQQILGQGPKLLIQFQNNGVVDDSQLPKDRFSAERLKGVDSTLKIQPAKLEDSAVYLCASSPSSIQGTRRETQYFGPGTRLLVL.

In its sample, this clonotype was seen once. One junction end disagrees with the germline gene, perhaps due to a read error. The chain combines TRBV12-3 or TRBV12-4 with TRBJ1-6, with D possibly TRBD1 on 5 matching bases. This CDR3 region has 13 residues. The CDR3 DNA sequence: TGTGCCAGCAATTTGACAGCGGGGTCACCCATCCATTTT. It yields the protein CASNLTAGSPIHF.

Regarding this clonotype: At one of its ends the junction is not consistent with the germline gene, which may arise from a read error. The chain combines TRBV6-2 or TRBV6-3 with TRBJ2-3; the match to TRBD2 covers 9 bases. Germline-derived CDR1 and CDR2 are MNHEY and SVGEGT. The CDR3 contains 16 residues. The CDR3 here is CASSYLAGWPTDTQYF. CDR3 nucleotides: TGTGCCAGCAGTTACCTAGCGGGATGGCCGACAGATACTCAGTATTTT.

In this sample, this clonotype is medium-sized (0.01 to 0.1%). The CDR3 loop reads CASSEGAGGGNVYEQYF. In DNA, the CDR3 is TGTGCCAGCAGTGAAGGGGCCGGCGGGGGTAACGTGTACGAGCAGTACTTC. The gene calls are TRBV6-1 and TRBJ2-7; 7 nucleotides line up with TRBD2. The V segment lost 1 base and the J segment 4 bases; nucleotides outside the gene matches: 13. CDR3 size: 17 residues. Germline V CDR1 and CDR2: MNHNS, SASEGT.

This clonotype was counted a single time. Germline is not matched at one junction end, which may reflect a read error. The chain uses TRBV29-1 and TRBJ2-1, with 10 bases aligning to TRBD2. The CDR3 is 13 residues long. Germline V CDR1 and CDR2: SQVTM, ANQGSEA. The CDR3 region is CSGGTSEFSEQFF. CDR3 coding DNA: TGCAGCGGGGGGACTAGCGAGTTCAGTGAGCAGTTCTTT.

In regard to this clonotype: The CDR3 ends on some other residue instead of the conserved phenylalanine or tryptophan, so this is likely a read error. The J gene is TRBJ2-1, the V gene TRBV29-1; no reliable D call. Deletions cut 6 bases from V and 3 bases from J, with 12 bases between. Looked up from germline, CDR1 is SQVTM and CDR2 is ANQGSEA. This CDR3 spans 13 amino acids. CDR3 sequence: CSVQQGLYNEQFI. Written as DNA, the CDR3 is TGCAGCGTCCAACAAGGGCTCTACAATGAGCAGTTCATC.

DNA for the CDR3: TGTGCCAGCAGTCCAAGGACTAGCGCGAGTACAAATAGGGGCACAGATACGCAGTATTTT. This gives the protein CASSPRTSASTNRGTDTQYF. This chain links TRBV6-6 with TRBJ2-3; 9 nucleotides line up with TRBD2. CDR1 and CDR2 (germline): MNHNY, SVGAGI (reference sequence). The CDR3 contains 20 residues. With 5 bases clipped from V and 1 base from J, the junction kept 19 bases outside the gene matches.

Details on this clonotype: An end of the junction does not agree with germline; a read error may underlie this. The rearrangement joins TRBV5-5 to TRBJ2-5, with D unresolved. CDR1 is SGHKS, CDR2 YYEKEE, per germline (reference sequence). The CDR3 spans 12 residues. CDR3 protein: CISSLGTETQYF. CDR3 DNA sequence: TGTATCAGCAGCTTGGGTACAGAGACCCAGTATTTC.